Below are 16 T cell receptor beta chains sequenced from a single sample in a study of shared clonotypes between healthy human individuals. Data came from immunoSEQ multiplex PCR; TCRdb stores just in-frame clones and leaves some out. This table holds about 2 million clones, 85% to 95% found once. The material sequenced was naive CD4+ T cells sorted from blood. Subset noted: CD45RA+ positively selected. The receptors were sampled from a man between 18 and 35 years old in good health.

This chain uses TRBV4-1 with TRBJ1-3; 7 bases are a match to TRBD1. Germline values: CDR1 MGHRA, CDR2 YSYEKL. With V trimmed by 6 bases and J by 4 bases, 9 bases remained unmatched. CDR3 size: 15 residues. The CDR3 spells CASRGHRGIGNTIYF. In nucleotides, the CDR3 is TGCGCCAGCAGGGGTCACAGGGGAATCGGAAACACCATATATTTT.

Notes on this clone: Other DNA sequences in this specimen translate into the identical CDR3. The chain recombines TRBV5-1 with TRBJ1-1; D call uncertain. The ends were cut back, 4 bases at V and 2 bases at J, with 3 bases in the middle. The CDR3 runs 11 residues. Germline CDR1 is SGHRS and CDR2 is YFSETQ. CDR3: CASSSNTEAFF. The CDR3 region has the DNA TGCGCCAGCAGCAGTAACACTGAAGCTTTCTTT.

In this sample, this clone turned up a few times. The chain couples TRBV28 to TRBJ1-3; D is possibly TRBD1 (6 bases). The V end was cut by 2 bases, the J end by 2 bases, with 16 bases between. Germline-derived CDR1 and CDR2 are MDHEN and SYDVKM. This CDR3 is 17 amino acids long. In nucleotides, the CDR3 is TGTGCCAGCAGTTTAGGGGGGGCAGGTTTCGCTGGAAACACCATATATTTT. Translating it yields CASSLGGAGFAGNTIYF. Combining the CDR3 with reference TRBV28 and TRBJ1-3 gives the whole variable domain DVKVTQSSRYLVKRTGEKVFLECVQDMDHENMFWYRQDPGLGLRLIYFSYDVKMKEKGDIPEGYSVSREKKERFSLILESASTNQTSMYLCASSLGGAGFAGNTIYFGEGSWLTVV.

V gene TRBV15 combines with J gene TRBJ1-3, with D possibly matching TRBD1 (5 bases). The CDR3 loop spans 18 amino acids. V lost 2 bases and J 1 base, leaving 18 bases between the germline ends. CDR1 is LNHNV, CDR2 YYDKDF, per germline (reference sequence). The CDR3 region is CATSRYENPRASGNTIYF. The CDR3 nucleotides read TGTGCCACCAGCAGATACGAAAACCCCAGGGCTTCTGGAAACACCATATATTTT.

V and J are TRBV7-2 and TRBJ2-3; D remains unclear. This CDR3 has 12 residues. The ends were cut back, 4 bases at V and 6 bases at J, with 8 bases in the middle. Per the germline V gene, CDR1 is SGHTA and CDR2 is FQGNSA. The DNA for the CDR3 is TGTGCCAGCAGCTCATTGATTGATACGCAGTATTTT. Translated: CASSSLIDTQYF.

The chain is built from TRBV7-9 and TRBJ1-1; 8 nucleotides align to TRBD1. V lost 5 bases to trimming and J lost 1 base; unmatched junction nucleotides: 3. CDR1 is SEHNR and CDR2 is FQNEAQ in the germline V gene (reference sequence). CDR3 length equals 14 residues. In nucleotides, the CDR3 is TGTGCCAGCAGCCACAGGGGGACGAACACTGAAGCTTTCTTT. Translation: CASSHRGTNTEAFF.

Notes on this clone: This same CDR3 is encoded by further DNA sequences in the sample. The CDR3 region is CAWSVEGNTIYF. The CDR3, as DNA: TGTGCCTGGAGTGTCGAGGGAAACACCATATATTTT. The chain carries TRBV30 and TRBJ1-3; D is uncertain. The germline V and J ends were trimmed by 0 bases and 4 bases, with 4 bases remaining between them. CDR1 GTSNPN and CDR2 SVGIG come from the germline V gene (reference sequence). The length of the CDR3 is 12 residues.

This chain connects TRBV6-5 to TRBJ1-3; 10 bases map to TRBD1. CDR3 length: 16 residues. The germline V gene encodes CDR1 MNHEY and CDR2 SVGAGI. J lost 2 bases, V lost 0 bases, and 1 base had no gene match. The CDR3: CASSYSGQGTGNTIYF. The CDR3 coding sequence is TGTGCCAGCAGTTACTCGGGACAGGGGACTGGAAACACCATATATTTT.

This clone was detected only once. The chain couples TRBV6-5 to TRBJ1-6; no clear D. The CDR3 totals 15 residues. Trimming pared 2 bases from V and 8 bases from J, leaving 13 bases between. In germline, CDR1 is MNHEY, CDR2 SVGAGI. The CDR3 nucleotides read TGTGCCAGCAGTTACGGGCAGGCAACTTATTCACCCCTCCACTTT. It codes for CASSYGQATYSPLHF.

The chain carries TRBV2 and TRBJ1-5, with 7 bases identical to TRBD1. CDR3 length: 12 residues. Germline V gene lookup returns CDR1 SNHLY and CDR2 FYNNEI. The V gene end was trimmed by 7 bases and the J gene end by 6 bases; junction bases not matched to a gene: 3. Written as DNA, the CDR3 is TGTGCCAGCACTTCAGGGGGTCAGCCCCAGCATTTT. It specifies CASTSGGQPQHF.

The V and J genes are TRBV30 and TRBJ1-2, with a weak D call TRBD1 (6 bases). There are 13 residues in the CDR3. Germline CDR1 reads GTSNPN; CDR2 reads SVGIG (reference sequence). The CDR3 reads CAWGRQVLFGYTF. The DNA of the CDR3 is TGTGCTTGGGGAAGACAGGTTTTATTTGGCTACACCTTC.

The chain uses TRBV9 and TRBJ1-3; a weak D match, TRBD1 (5 bases). The CDR3 loop spans 15 amino acids. Germline V gene sequence: CDR1 SGDLS, CDR2 YYNGEE. The V and J ends lost 3 bases and 0 bases respectively, with 10 bases between them. The CDR3 bases are TGTGCCAGCAGCGCTTCTCAGGGCTCTGGAAACACCATATATTTT. It codes for CASSASQGSGNTIYF.

J is TRBJ1-3 and V is TRBV6-5; D is unclear. CDR3 length: 13 amino acids. The V end lost 6 bases, the J end lost 1 base, and 7 bases lay between the germline ends. The germline V gene has CDR1 MNHEY and CDR2 SVGAGI. CDR3 protein: CASRDFSGNTIYF. Here the CDR3 DNA reads TGTGCCAGCAGGGACTTTTCTGGAAACACCATATATTTT.

As to this clone: The same CDR3 also results from other DNA sequences found in this sample. V usage is TRBV7-2 and J usage is TRBJ2-1; 7 nucleotides match TRBD1. The V segment lost 5 bases and the J segment 0 bases; nucleotides outside the gene matches: 4. CDR1 and CDR2 (germline): SGHTA, FQGNSA. The length of the CDR3 is 15 residues. The CDR3 nucleotides read TGTGCCAGCAGCCCCGGACAGGCCTCCTACAATGAGCAGTTCTTC. This encodes CASSPGQASYNEQFF.

The genes are TRBV5-8 and TRBJ2-5; no definite D call. CDR3 length: 15 amino acids. The germline V and J ends were trimmed by 0 bases and 5 bases, with 14 bases remaining between them. Germline V gives CDR1 SGHTS, CDR2 YDEGEE. The CDR3 DNA is TGTGCCAGCAGCTTGGTAATGATGGGTTCTGAGACCCAGTACTTC. Translated, it gives CASSLVMMGSETQYF.

The genes are TRBV9 and TRBJ1-5, with 10 bases that match TRBD1. CDR1 SGDLS and CDR2 YYNGEE come from the germline V gene. V was clipped by 3 bases and J by 3 bases; unmatched bases: 6. The CDR3 is 16 residues long. The CDR3 DNA sequence: TGTGCCAGCAGCGCCGGGACAGGGGCCAACAATCAGCCCCAGCATTTT. Translated: CASSAGTGANNQPQHF.